Shown below are 29 T cell receptor beta chains from a single sample sequenced in a study of T cell repertoires in cytomegalovirus infection. TCRdb re-called the reads with MiXCR, one entry per CDR3 protein. The sample holds more than 650,000 distinct CDR3 sequences, under 40% seen once. Material for sequencing was PBMCs. These receptors originate from a human donor in good health (CMV status not recorded). Some clones in this sample may be carry-over from other donors' samples.

This chain joins TRBV11-2 and TRBJ1-5; TRBD1 might be the D (6 bases). The CDR3 covers 15 residues. The germline CDR1 and CDR2 sequences are SGHAT and FQNNGV. Between the trimmed V and J ends, which lost 2 bases and 4 bases, there was a span of 12 bases. The CDR3: CASSLYPTGNQPQHF. For the CDR3, the DNA is TGTGCCAGCAGCTTATATCCTACAGGGAATCAGCCCCAGCATTTT.

This clonotype was observed once. This chain joins TRBV18 and TRBJ2-7; TRBD2 matches at 8 bases. The CDR3 runs to 15 residues. The V gene end was trimmed by 1 base and the J gene end by 5 bases; junction bases not matched to a gene: 7. Germline V gene data show CDR1 as KGHSH and CDR2 as LQKENI. DNA of the CDR3: TGTGCCAGCTCACCACTAGCGGGAAAAGACGACGAGCAGTACTTC. It translates to CASSPLAGKDDEQYF.

The chain links TRBV19 to TRBJ1-1, with unresolved D. In germline, CDR1 is LNHDA, CDR2 SQIVND (reference sequence). The CDR3 is 15 amino acids. V was clipped by 0 bases and J by 2 bases, with 10 bases between them. The CDR3 region has the DNA TGTGCCAGTAGTATAGAAGCGGGGTTAAACACTGAAGCTTTCTTT. This translates into CASSIEAGLNTEAFF.

This clonotype occurred a few times. The chain uses TRBV5-5 and TRBJ2-5; TRBD1 matches at 11 bases. CDR1 and CDR2 (germline): SGHKS, YYEKEE (reference sequence). The CDR3 extends over 15 amino acids. The ends lost 4 bases at V and 7 bases at J; junction bases unmatched: 9. CDR3 in amino acids: CASSLPGTGGLTQYF. In DNA, the CDR3 is TGTGCCAGCAGCCTCCCCGGGACAGGGGGTTTGACCCAGTACTTC. The whole variable domain, filled in from reference TRBV5-5 and TRBJ2-5, reads DAGVTQSPTHLIKTRGQQVTLRCSPISGHKSVSWYQQVLGQGPQFIFQYYEKEERGRGNFPDRFSARQFPNYSSELNVNALLLGDSALYLCASSLPGTGGLTQYFGPGTRLLVL.

This clonotype appeared a few times. The chain links TRBV7-9 to TRBJ1-4, with unresolved D. Germline CDR1 reads SEHNR; CDR2 reads FQNEAQ (reference sequence). The CDR3 is 14 residues long. Trimming took 2 bases from V and 8 from J, leaving 12 bases between them. The CDR3: CASSLPVAREKLFF. As DNA, the CDR3 is TGTGCCAGCAGCTTACCCGTCGCACGGGAAAAACTGTTTTTT.

This chain uses TRBV5-5 with TRBJ2-2; TRBD1 matches 8 bases. The germline V gene has CDR1 SGHKS and CDR2 YYEKEE (reference sequence). After removal of 5 bases from V and 0 bases from J, the junction contained 6 bases not matched to a gene. The CDR3 extends over 16 amino acids. This CDR3 reads CASRKRTGTNTGELFF. CDR3 DNA sequence: TGTGCCAGCAGGAAAAGGACAGGGACGAACACCGGGGAGCTGTTTTTT.

A note on this clonotype: It is likely a read error, because the conserved phenylalanine at the end of the CDR3 is missing. This chain joins TRBV28 and TRBJ2-1; no clear D. This CDR3 contains 15 residues. CDR1 and CDR2 (germline): MDHEN, SYDVKM. V lost 6 bases and J lost 8, with 20 bases in between. The CDR3, as DNA: TGTGCCAGCAGCCCCGTCCGCACCAGAGTCCATGAGCAGTTCTTA. It yields the protein CASSPVRTRVHEQFL.

This clonotype appeared a few times. The rearrangement links TRBV7-9 to TRBJ2-7, with TRBD2 matching 7 bases. V shed 5 bases, J shed 5 bases, and the junction held 9 bases outside the gene matches. This CDR3 is built from 14 residues. Germline CDR1 and CDR2: SEHNR and FQNEAQ (reference sequence). The CDR3 loop is CASSGTSGNNEQYF. The CDR3 nucleotides read TGTGCCAGCAGCGGGACCAGCGGGAACAACGAGCAGTACTTC.

A few counts support this clonotype. The rearrangement joins TRBV19 to TRBJ1-5; D gene uncertain. The CDR3 contains 14 residues. Per the germline V gene, CDR1 is LNHDA and CDR2 is SQIVND (reference sequence). V lost 2 bases and J 3 bases, leaving 8 bases between the germline ends. DNA of the CDR3: TGTGCCAGTAGTATACGGGTGCCCAATCAGCCCCAGCATTTT. Its translation: CASSIRVPNQPQHF. Complete variable domain (other parts from reference TRBV19 and TRBJ1-5): DGGITQSPKYLFRKEGQNVTLSCEQNLNHDAMYWYRQDPGQGLRLIYYSQIVNDFQKGDIAEGYSVSREKKESFPLTVTSAQKNPTAFYLCASSIRVPNQPQHFGDGTRLSIL.

This sequence joins TRBV25-1 and TRBJ2-1; 11 bases agree with TRBD2. Germline CDR1 reads MGHDK; CDR2 reads SYGVNS. The ends lost 6 bases at V and 3 bases at J; junction bases unmatched: 4. CDR3 size: 15 residues. Here the CDR3 reads CASRLAGEVYNEQFF. CDR3 DNA sequence: TGTGCCAGCAGACTAGCGGGAGAGGTCTACAATGAGCAGTTCTTC.

This clonotype was seen more than once but under ten times. The chain links TRBV12-3 or TRBV12-4 to TRBJ2-7, with 13 bases identical to TRBD2. V was pared by 6 bases and J by 9 bases, with 11 bases of the junction left unmatched. The CDR3 has 15 residues. For the CDR3, the DNA is TGTGCCAGCAGCGGACTAGCGGGGGCCCTACGAGGGCAGTACTTC. Its protein product is CASSGLAGALRGQYF.

This clonotype appeared a few times. V and J are TRBV6-5 and TRBJ1-5; D is ambiguous. Germline V gene lookup returns CDR1 MNHEY and CDR2 SVGAGI. Deletions cut 2 bases from V and 6 bases from J, with 8 bases between. This CDR3 has 13 amino acids. This chain's CDR3 is CASSYDESQPQHF. The CDR3 DNA follows: TGTGCCAGCAGTTACGACGAAAGTCAGCCCCAGCATTTT.

This clonotype appeared a few times. The DNA of the CDR3 is TGTGCCAGCAAGCCGGCGGGAGCAATAGATACGCAGTATTTT. Translation: CASKPAGAIDTQYF. This chain joins TRBV27 and TRBJ2-3, with 7 bases lining up with TRBD2. The CDR3 consists of 14 residues. The junction had 9 bases not matched to a gene; V was cut back by 7 bases and J by 5 bases. Germline V gives CDR1 MNHEY, CDR2 SMNVEV (reference sequence).

This clonotype was detected ten times or more. The chain recombines TRBV7-8 with TRBJ1-1; TRBD1 matches at 9 bases. Germline V gene lookup returns CDR1 SGHVS and CDR2 FQNEAQ. This CDR3 spans 15 amino acids. V lost 3 bases and J lost 1; bases outside the gene matches: 3. CDR3 protein: CASSFRQGGNTEAFF. As DNA, the CDR3 is TGTGCCAGCAGCTTTCGACAGGGGGGGAACACTGAAGCTTTCTTT.

This clonotype was counted only a few times. V is TRBV6-6 and J is TRBJ2-2, with unresolved D. The germline V gene has CDR1 MNHNY and CDR2 SVGAGI (reference sequence). V lost 0 bases and J 0 bases, leaving 11 bases between the germline ends. The CDR3 runs to 17 residues. CDR3 residues: CASSYSPGTANTGELFF. The CDR3 nucleotides are TGTGCCAGCAGTTACTCACCCGGAACAGCGAACACCGGGGAGCTGTTTTTT.

V and J are TRBV6-6 and TRBJ1-1, with D unclear. This CDR3 has 16 residues. Looked up from germline, CDR1 is MNHNY and CDR2 is SVGAGI (reference sequence). Trimming took off 0 bases at V and 0 bases at J, with 11 bases between the two ends. DNA for the CDR3: TGTGCCAGCAGTTACTCGAGGCAGAACATGAACACTGAAGCTTTCTTT. Its translation is CASSYSRQNMNTEAFF.

Worth noting for this clonotype: A read error may explain this, as a much larger clone is one base away. As the CDR3 is not closed by the conserved phenylalanine or tryptophan, this likely results from a read error. The rearrangement uses TRBV6-1 and TRBJ2-1, with unresolved D. The CDR3 has 16 amino acids. Per the germline V gene, CDR1 is MNHNS and CDR2 is SASEGT. V was shortened by 0 bases and J by 12 bases, with 21 bases between the two germline ends. The CDR3 DNA reads as TGTGCCAGCAGTGAAGCCGCGGTAGAGGTCTCTCGTTGGCAGTTCTTA. It is translated as CASSEAAVEVSRWQFL.

The chain has TRBV28 and TRBJ1-5, with 9 bases that match TRBD1. The CDR3 totals 18 residues. CDR1 is MDHEN, CDR2 SYDVKM, per germline. J lost 4 bases, V lost 5 bases, and 15 bases had no gene match. CDR3 bases: TGTGCCAGCAGTGTACTCCGCTCCGGGACAGGGAGGAATCAGCCCCAGCATTTT. Its protein is CASSVLRSGTGRNQPQHF.

The gene calls are TRBV20-1 and TRBJ2-1; 10 bases align to TRBD2. The CDR3 has 17 residues. V lost 3 bases to trimming and J lost 10 bases; unmatched junction nucleotides: 18. The germline CDR1 and CDR2 sequences are DFQATT and SNEGSKA (reference sequence). The DNA of the CDR3 is TGCAGTGCTAGTCCCCATCCCCCGCTAGCGGGAGTGGGGGAGCAGTTCTTC. It codes for CSASPHPPLAGVGEQFF.

Only a few counts were recorded for this clonotype. The chain carries TRBV9 and TRBJ1-1, with D unclear. From germline, CDR1 is SGDLS and CDR2 YYNGEE. This CDR3 is 15 amino acids long. V shed 2 bases and J shed 3 bases, with 14 bases lying between them. CDR3 sequence reads: CASSVNPFVDTEAFF. The CDR3 region has the DNA TGTGCCAGCAGCGTGAATCCGTTTGTGGACACTGAAGCTTTCTTT.

CDR3 protein: CASSPLVGHNEQFF. The DNA of the CDR3 is TGTGCCAGCTCACCACTCGTCGGACACAATGAGCAGTTCTTC. The chain combines TRBV18 with TRBJ2-1; D unresolved. Trimming stripped 1 base from V and 5 bases from J, with 9 bases between. The CDR3 sequence is 14 residues long. Per germline, CDR1 KGHSH and CDR2 LQKENI.

This chain uses TRBV12-3 or TRBV12-4 with TRBJ1-4; D not resolved. V lost 5 bases and J lost 0, with 10 bases in between. The CDR3 runs to 15 residues. In nucleotides, the CDR3 is TGTGCCAGCAGTCCTCGGCCTGCAACTAATGAAAAACTGTTTTTT. This gives the protein CASSPRPATNEKLFF.

Ten or more counts support this clonotype. The chain recombines TRBV10-3 with TRBJ2-5; 8 bases map to TRBD1. CDR1 is ENHRY, CDR2 SYGVKD, per germline. The CDR3 extends over 17 amino acids. The V gene end was trimmed by 5 bases and the J gene end by 2 bases; junction bases not matched to a gene: 13. CDR3 loop: CAISTVPGQVGQETQYF. The CDR3 DNA follows: TGTGCCATCAGTACCGTCCCGGGACAGGTGGGTCAAGAGACCCAGTACTTC.

In its sample, this clonotype was seen many times. The chain joins TRBV7-9 to TRBJ1-5; D is undetermined. There are 15 residues in the CDR3. V was pared by 1 base and J by 9 bases, with 16 bases between. Germline V gene data show CDR1 as SEHNR and CDR2 as FQNEAQ (reference sequence). The CDR3 here is CASSLGGTRMRPQHF. As DNA, the CDR3 is TGTGCCAGCAGCTTAGGAGGAACACGGATGAGGCCCCAGCATTTT.

This clonotype was recorded once. Germline is not matched at one junction end, which may reflect a read error. The chain carries TRBV7-2 and TRBJ2-7, with D hard to call. In germline, CDR1 is SGHTA, CDR2 FQGNSA. The CDR3 is 14 residues long. For the CDR3, the DNA is TGTGCCAGCATCTTAAGTCAGGCACTCTACGAGCAGTACTTC. As protein: CASILSQALYEQYF.

This clonotype was seen repeatedly, ten times or more. This chain uses TRBV4-1 with TRBJ2-6; 9 bases match TRBD1. V lost 4 bases and J lost 0; bases outside the gene matches: 10. The CDR3 is 19 amino acids. The germline V gene has CDR1 MGHRA and CDR2 YSYEKL. CDR3 in DNA: TGCGCCAGCAGCCGCAAACCGGGACAGGGTTACTCTGGGGCCAACGTCCTGACTTTC. It translates to CASSRKPGQGYSGANVLTF.

This clonotype has just a few counts. V gene TRBV10-3 combines with J gene TRBJ1-4; D not certain. CDR1 and CDR2 from the germline V gene are ENHRY and SYGVKD. CDR3 length: 13 amino acids. The CDR3 nucleotides are TGTGCAATCTCGTCCGCAACTAATGAAAAACTGTTTTTT. As protein: CAISSATNEKLFF.

In this sample, this clonotype turned up a few times. V gene TRBV28 combines with J gene TRBJ1-5; D remains unclear. In germline, CDR1 is MDHEN, CDR2 SYDVKM. V was cut by 4 bases and J by 5 bases, with 15 bases left in between. The CDR3 has 15 residues. CDR3 bases: TGTGCCAGCAGTTACGGAGGGCCCCGCGATCAGCCCCAGCATTTT. This gives the protein CASSYGGPRDQPQHF.

This clonotype was observed a handful of times. The chain joins TRBV28 to TRBJ2-5; 8 positions match TRBD2. V lost 6 bases to trimming and J lost 4 bases; unmatched junction nucleotides: 7. The CDR3 covers 14 residues. Germline-derived CDR1 and CDR2 are MDHEN and SYDVKM. The CDR3: CASSRKRERETQYF. DNA for the CDR3: TGTGCCAGCAGCAGAAAGCGGGAGAGAGAGACCCAGTACTTC.